This entry lists 21 T cell receptor beta chains sequenced from one sample in a study of cytomegalovirus exposure and HLA in healthy donors. Primers: 60 Vbeta forward and 13 Jbeta reverse. Sequencing was performed with immunoSEQ multiplex PCR; in TCRdb, only in-frame clones are kept and a portion is missing. This table holds some 150,000 clones, 65% to 90% found once. The source material was PBMCs. Receptors originate from a woman aged 30 to 39 in good health and CMV-seronegative.

This clone was seen a handful of times. The chain employs TRBV5-4 and TRBJ1-2, with 9 bases that match TRBD1. Germline-derived CDR1 and CDR2 are SGHNT and YYREEE (reference sequence). J was trimmed by 7 bases and V by 6 bases; bases with no gene match: 7. The CDR3 covers 13 residues. The CDR3 sequence is CASTLQGASGYTF. DNA for the CDR3: TGTGCCAGCACCCTACAGGGGGCCTCTGGCTACACCTTC.

This rearrangement joins TRBV6-1 to TRBJ1-5, with D unclear. The V gene's germline CDR1 is MNHNS and CDR2 SASEGT. The CDR3 is 18 residues long. The germline V and J ends were trimmed by 3 bases and 1 base, with 19 bases remaining between them. The CDR3 DNA reads as TGTGCCAGCAGTGACCCTCCGGGAGGCCGTAGGAGCAATCAGCCCCAGCATTTT. Amino acid sequence: CASSDPPGGRRSNQPQHF.

V is TRBV7-3 and J is TRBJ2-1; 13 bases line up with TRBD2. The germline V gene encodes CDR1 SGHTA and CDR2 FQGTGA. Trimming took 5 bases from V and 1 from J; bases not matched to a gene: 11. The CDR3 sequence is 19 residues long. CDR3 sequence reads: CASSIGTSGEGGSYNEQFF. Here the CDR3 DNA reads TGTGCCAGCAGCATAGGGACTAGCGGGGAGGGCGGGTCCTACAATGAGCAGTTCTTC. Variable domain in full (rest from reference TRBV7-3 and TRBJ2-1): GAGVSQTPSNKVTEKGKYVELRCDPISGHTALYWYRQSLGQGPEFLIYFQGTGAADDSGLPNDRFFAVRPEGSVSTLKIQRTERGDSAVYLCASSIGTSGEGGSYNEQFFGPGTRLTVL.

This rearrangement joins TRBV2 to TRBJ1-2; 10 nucleotides align to TRBD1. Looked up from germline, CDR1 is SNHLY and CDR2 is FYNNEI. With 5 bases clipped from V and 2 bases from J, the junction kept 8 bases outside the gene matches. This CDR3 contains 16 residues. The CDR3 region has the DNA TGTGCCAGCAGTTCTACCGGGACAGGGGCCAACTATGGCTACACCTTC. This translates into CASSSTGTGANYGYTF.

The chain has TRBV25-1 and TRBJ2-7; no reliable D call. V lost 3 bases to trimming and J lost 5 bases, with 8 bases between them. The CDR3 is 12 amino acids. Germline V gene lookup returns CDR1 MGHDK and CDR2 SYGVNS. In DNA, the CDR3 is TGTGCCAGCAGTGAGTTCGGAGACGAGCAGTACTTC. Translation gives CASSEFGDEQYF.

V and J are TRBV7-9 and TRBJ1-1; D is uncertain. Germline CDR1 SEHNR, CDR2 FQNEAQ (reference sequence). Trimming pared 3 bases from V and 3 bases from J, leaving 8 bases between. This CDR3 region has 13 residues. CDR3 sequence reads: CASSFQRDTEAFF. CDR3 coding DNA: TGTGCCAGCAGCTTCCAGAGGGACACTGAAGCTTTCTTT.

There are a few counts of this clone. The chain couples TRBV4-3 to TRBJ1-6, with D possibly being TRBD1 (5 bases). Germline V gene lookup returns CDR1 LGHNA and CDR2 YSLEER. Trimming took 1 base from V and 5 from J, leaving 9 bases between them. The CDR3 contains 15 residues. CDR3: CASSQADRDNSPLHF. In DNA form, the CDR3 reads TGCGCCAGCAGCCAAGCCGACAGAGATAATTCACCCCTCCACTTT.

The DNA for the CDR3 is TGTGCCAGCAGCTTGTATCTCGACACAGATTCCTACGAGCAGTACTTC. Encoded protein: CASSLYLDTDSYEQYF. The genes are TRBV5-6 and TRBJ2-7, with unresolved D. Germline V gene sequence: CDR1 SGHDT, CDR2 YYEEEE. V was cut by 1 base and J by 1 base, with 15 bases left in between. CDR3 length: 16 amino acids.

The chain couples TRBV5-1 to TRBJ1-1; D remains unclear. The CDR3 is 13 residues long. Trimming took 1 base from V and 4 from J, leaving 8 bases between them. The germline gives CDR1 SGHRS, CDR2 YFSETQ. The CDR3 nucleotides are TGCGCCAGCAGCTTGATTGAGGTCACTGAAGCTTTCTTT. Translating it yields CASSLIEVTEAFF.

The V and J genes are TRBV7-2 and TRBJ2-7; possibly TRBD2 for D (7 bases). Germline values: CDR1 SGHTA, CDR2 FQGNSA. This CDR3 has 16 amino acids. The germline V and J ends were trimmed by 1 base and 0 bases, with 13 bases remaining between them. The CDR3 protein is CASSLEAGAFSYEQYF. The CDR3 DNA follows: TGTGCCAGCAGCTTAGAGGCGGGGGCCTTCTCCTACGAGCAGTACTTC.

CDR3 nucleotide sequence: TGCGCCAGCAGCCTATGGACAGGGGGGTCCTACAATGAGCAGTTCTTC. Encoded protein: CASSLWTGGSYNEQFF. The V and J genes are TRBV5-1 and TRBJ2-1, with TRBD1 identical over 10 bases. This CDR3 spans 16 amino acids. Germline V gives CDR1 SGHRS, CDR2 YFSETQ. The trim removed 4 bases at V and 1 base at J, leaving 5 bases unmatched.

The chain is built from TRBV7-9 and TRBJ2-1, with unresolved D. CDR3 length: 14 amino acids. Trimming left V 1 base short and J 3 bases short, with 7 bases between. Germline V gene lookup returns CDR1 SEHNR and CDR2 FQNEAQ (reference sequence). The CDR3 bases are TGTGCCAGCAGCTTAGAACCTAGCTACAATGAGCAGTTCTTC. It translates to CASSLEPSYNEQFF.

This clone was picked up a small number of times. This chain uses TRBV7-9 with TRBJ1-1, with D unclear. Germline CDR1 SEHNR, CDR2 FQNEAQ (reference sequence). The CDR3 covers 12 residues. Deletions cut 5 bases from V and 8 bases from J, with 12 bases between. The CDR3 region has the DNA TGTGCCAGCAGCCCCCGCATGAGAGAAGCTTTCTTT. Amino acids: CASSPRMREAFF.

This chain uses TRBV7-3 with TRBJ2-7; 12 bases agree with TRBD1. CDR1 is SGHTA and CDR2 is FQGTGA in the germline V gene. The CDR3 has 13 amino acids. With V trimmed by 5 bases and J by 5 bases, 1 base remained unmatched. The CDR3 coding sequence is TGTGCCAGCAGCCGGGACAGGGGGCACGAGCAGTACTTC. This translates into CASSRDRGHEQYF.

The chain links TRBV30 to TRBJ2-7; possibly TRBD1 for D (6 bases). Germline V gives CDR1 GTSNPN, CDR2 SVGIG (reference sequence). The CDR3 has 14 amino acids. Trimming stripped 5 bases from V and 3 bases from J, with 17 bases between. The CDR3 here is CAWDRGIRGYEQYF. The CDR3 nucleotides read TGTGCCTGGGATAGGGGGATCCGAGGCTACGAGCAGTACTTC.

The chain is built from TRBV30 and TRBJ1-6, with a possible D match to TRBD1 (6 bases). Trimming shortened V by 5 bases and J by 9 bases, and 17 bases separated the two germline ends. The CDR3 sequence is 14 residues long. From germline, CDR1 is GTSNPN and CDR2 SVGIG (reference sequence). CDR3 DNA sequence: TGTGCCTGGGAGGAGGGGGGGCATGTTTCACCCCTCCACTTT. Translation gives CAWEEGGHVSPLHF.

The V call is TRBV6-5, the J call TRBJ2-1; D is perhaps TRBD1 (6 bases). Germline CDR1 is MNHEY and CDR2 is SVGAGI. The CDR3 runs to 15 residues. V lost 5 bases, J lost 8 bases, and 19 bases lay in between. The CDR3 here is CASSLTGLDGYEQFF. The CDR3 coding sequence is TGTGCCAGCAGTCTAACAGGGCTCGACGGCTATGAGCAGTTCTTC.

The gene calls are TRBV5-1 and TRBJ1-6, with D possibly matching TRBD1 (6 bases). Deletions cut 6 bases from V and 7 bases from J, with 17 bases between. Per germline, CDR1 SGHRS and CDR2 YFSETQ. CDR3 size: 15 residues. The CDR3 protein is CASTPRGRGNSPLHF. The DNA of the CDR3 is TGCGCCAGCACTCCTCGGGGCAGGGGAAATTCACCCCTCCACTTT.

The rearrangement joins TRBV6-7 to TRBJ1-4; 8 nucleotides line up with TRBD1. TRBV6-7 has ORF status, its function being uncertain. V lost 5 bases to trimming and J lost 6 bases; unmatched junction nucleotides: 8. CDR3 length equals 15 residues. The CDR3 sequence is CASSPQDREDEKLFF. The CDR3 DNA reads TGTGCCAGCAGTCCCCAGGACAGGGAGGATGAAAAACTGTTTTTT.

In the case of this clone: Mismatch with germline at one junction end may stem from a read error. The rearrangement links TRBV5-1 to TRBJ2-1, with D maybe TRBD2 (5 bases). Germline assignment: CDR1 SGHRS and CDR2 YFSETQ. This CDR3 has 14 residues. CDR3 coding DNA: TGCGCCAGCAGGTTGGCGGAGGACTACAATGAGCAGTTCTTC. The encoded protein is CASRLAEDYNEQFF. The variable domain in full, with the rest retrieved from reference TRBV5-1 and TRBJ2-1, is KAGVTQTPRYLIKTRGQQVTLSCSPISGHRSVSWYQQTPGQGLQFLFEYFSETQRNKGNFPGRFSGRQFSNSRSEMNVSTLELGDSALYLCASRLAEDYNEQFFGPGTRLTVL.

This chain uses TRBV5-1 with TRBJ2-1; 12 nucleotides line up with TRBD2. Germline lookup yields CDR1 SGHRS and CDR2 YFSETQ. CDR3 length: 17 amino acids. J gave up 0 bases and V 3 bases, and 4 bases lay outside the gene matches. CDR3 coding DNA: TGCGCCAGCAGCTCGTCGACTAGCGGGAGCTCCTACAATGAGCAGTTCTTC. Protein: CASSSSTSGSSYNEQFF.